The rows below give T cell receptor beta chains drawn from one sample of a study of cytomegalovirus exposure and HLA in healthy donors. Clones were read by immunoSEQ multiplex PCR, and TCRdb kept only the in-frame ones, dropping some. The data hold about 330,000 clones, with roughly nine tenths observed a single time. Input material: PBMCs. Receptors were obtained from a woman aged 30 to 39 in good health and CMV-seropositive. The CDR3 runs from the conserved cysteine through the conserved F or W. A D gene is named only where the DNA matches it firmly. Size is omitted from some rows. Given values are once, few, many or a class for expanded clones.

D: .
size: .
J: TRBJ1-2
length: 14
V: TRBV25-1
CDR3: CASSVAGANYGYTF
DNA: TGTGCCAGCAGTGTGGCAGGCGCTAACTATGGCTACACCTTC

D: .
size: .
J: TRBJ2-2
length: 17
V: TRBV5-4
CDR3: CASSYPEVGWDTGELFF
DNA: TGTGCCAGCAGCTACCCAGAGGTCGGTTGGGACACCGGGGAGCTGTTTTTT

D: TRBD1
size: .
J: TRBJ1-2
length: 15
V: TRBV7-2
CDR3: CASSVRTGGTNGYTF
DNA: TGTGCCAGCAGCGTACGGACAGGAGGGACTAATGGCTACACCTTC

D: TRBD1
size: .
J: TRBJ2-5
length: 15
V: TRBV6-6
CDR3: CASSTPLDRVETQYF
DNA: TGTGCCAGCAGTACCCCTCTTGACAGGGTGGAGACCCAGTACTTC

D: .
size: .
J: TRBJ1-1
length: 14
V: TRBV9
CDR3: CASSPRDTNTEAFF
DNA: TGTGCCAGCAGCCCCCGGGACACGAACACTGAAGCTTTCTTT

D: .
size: .
J: TRBJ1-1
length: 15
V: TRBV29-1
CDR3: CSVDGTETLNTEAFF
DNA: TGCAGCGTTGATGGTACAGAAACTTTGAACACTGAAGCTTTCTTT

D: .
size: .
J: TRBJ2-5
length: 12
V: TRBV6-5
CDR3: CTSGSGEETQYF
DNA: TGTACCTCGGGTAGCGGTGAAGAGACCCAGTACTTC

D: .
size: .
J: TRBJ1-4
length: 11
V: TRBV20-1
CDR3: CSARSGEKLFF
DNA: TGCAGTGCTAGGTCCGGGGAAAAACTGTTTTTT

D: TRBD2
size: .
J: TRBJ2-1
length: 17
V: TRBV19
CDR3: CASTQTSREGYYNEQFF
DNA: TGTGCCAGTACCCAAACGTCAAGGGAGGGATATTACAATGAGCAGTTCTTC

D: TRBD1
size: few
J: TRBJ1-2
length: 13
V: TRBV7-9
CDR3: CASSEGQYYGYTF
DNA: TGTGCCAGCAGCGAGGGACAGTACTATGGCTACACCTTC

D: .
size: once
J: TRBJ2-3
length: 14
V: TRBV13
CDR3: CASSLEASTDTQYF
DNA: TGTGCCAGCAGCTTAGAAGCCTCCACAGATACGCAGTATTTT

D: .
size: .
J: TRBJ2-3
length: 14
V: TRBV4-1
CDR3: CASSQAEGTDTQYF
DNA: TGCGCCAGCAGCCAAGCGGAGGGTACAGATACGCAGTATTTT

D: .
size: once
J: TRBJ1-2
length: 14
V: TRBV27
CDR3: CASSFGQGDYGYTF
DNA: TGTGCCAGCAGTTTTGGGCAGGGTGACTATGGCTACACCTTC

D: .
size: .
J: TRBJ1-4
length: 13
V: TRBV6-5
CDR3: CASSYGINEKLFF
DNA: TGTGCCAGCAGTTACGGGATAAATGAAAAACTGTTTTTT

D: .
size: few
J: TRBJ2-2
length: 15
V: TRBV5-4
CDR3: CASSPGGGNTGELFF
DNA: TGTGCCAGCAGCCCAGGTGGGGGGAACACCGGGGAGCTGTTTTTT

D: TRBD1
size: .
J: TRBJ1-1
length: 14
V: TRBV27
CDR3: CASRGDRGFTEAFF
DNA: TGTGCCAGCAGGGGTGACAGGGGGTTCACTGAAGCTTTCTTT

D: .
size: .
J: TRBJ2-7
length: 14
V: TRBV5-1
CDR3: CASSFKDSFYEQYF
DNA: TGCGCCAGCAGCTTTAAGGACAGCTTTTACGAGCAGTACTTC

D: TRBD1
size: .
J: TRBJ1-2
length: 14
V: TRBV6-1
CDR3: CASNELQGQDGYTF
DNA: TGTGCCAGCAACGAACTGCAGGGACAGGATGGCTACACCTTC

D: TRBD2
size: .
J: TRBJ2-2
length: 15
V: TRBV28
CDR3: CASSPGTSGTGELFF
DNA: TGTGCCAGCAGTCCGGGGACTAGCGGCACCGGGGAGCTGTTTTTT

D: .
size: .
J: TRBJ2-2
length: 16
V: TRBV2
CDR3: CASLLGRRADTGELFF
DNA: TGTGCCAGCCTGCTCGGGCGGCGGGCGGACACCGGGGAGCTGTTTTTT

D: .
size: .
J: TRBJ1-5
length: 13
V: TRBV7-8
CDR3: CASSPVIGQPQHF
DNA: TGTGCCAGCAGCCCCGTGATCGGACAGCCCCAGCATTTT

D: .
size: .
J: TRBJ1-1
length: 12
V: TRBV28
CDR3: CASSLPGRQAFF
DNA: TGTGCCAGCAGTTTACCGGGCCGCCAAGCTTTCTTT

D: TRBD1
size: .
J: TRBJ1-5
length: 16
V: TRBV28
CDR3: CASSTAGGAGNQPQHF
DNA: TGTGCCAGCAGCACCGCAGGGGGGGCGGGCAATCAGCCCCAGCATTTT

D: TRBD1
size: .
J: TRBJ1-1
length: 16
V: TRBV28
CDR3: CASSLGQGRINTEAFF
DNA: TGTGCCAGCAGTTTGGGACAGGGGAGGATTAACACTGAAGCTTTCTTT

D: TRBD2
size: once
J: TRBJ2-5
length: 16
V: TRBV11-2
CDR3: CASSYRLAEYQETQYF
DNA: TGTGCCAGCAGTTACCGACTAGCGGAGTACCAAGAGACCCAGTACTTC

D: TRBD2
size: .
J: TRBJ2-7
length: 16
V: TRBV2
CDR3: CASSGAVGTSSGEQYF
DNA: TGTGCCAGCAGTGGGGCTGTCGGGACTAGCTCTGGCGAGCAGTACTTC

D: .
size: .
J: TRBJ1-1
length: 15
V: TRBV2
CDR3: CASSQERGLNTEAFF
DNA: TGTGCCAGCAGCCAAGAGAGGGGGTTGAACACTGAAGCTTTCTTT

D: TRBD1
size: .
J: TRBJ2-1
length: 15
V: TRBV27
CDR3: CASSSTGQVYNEQFF
DNA: TGTGCCAGCAGTTCGACTGGACAGGTCTACAATGAGCAGTTCTTC

D: TRBD1
size: once
J: TRBJ2-3
length: 15
V: TRBV9
CDR3: CASRSRDRSTDTQYF
DNA: TGTGCCAGCCGGAGTAGGGACAGGTCCACAGATACGCAGTATTTT

D: TRBD2
size: .
J: TRBJ2-1
length: 18
V: TRBV30
CDR3: CAWSVSPTQAGGYNEQFF
DNA: TGTGCCTGGAGTGTATCCCCAACCCAAGCGGGGGGATACAATGAGCAGTTCTTC

D: TRBD2
size: once
J: TRBJ2-1
length: 15
V: TRBV28
CDR3: CASSPSGRAGNEQFF
DNA: TGTGCCAGCAGTCCTAGCGGGAGGGCCGGGAATGAGCAGTTCTTC

D: TRBD1
size: .
J: TRBJ2-7
length: 14
V: TRBV14
CDR3: CASSQEGQAYEQYF
DNA: TGTGCCAGCAGCCAAGAGGGACAGGCCTACGAGCAGTACTTC

D: .
size: few
J: TRBJ1-2
length: 14
V: TRBV5-3
CDR3: CARIGRTTNYGYTF
DNA: TGTGCCAGAATAGGCAGGACCACTAACTATGGCTACACCTTC

D: .
size: few
J: TRBJ2-7
length: 14
V: TRBV7-9
CDR3: CASSFPSSSYEQYF
DNA: TGTGCCAGCAGCTTCCCGTCCAGCTCCTACGAGCAGTACTTC

D: .
size: .
J: TRBJ2-5
length: 13
V: TRBV27
CDR3: CASSLFLEETQYF
DNA: TGTGCCAGCAGTTTGTTTCTGGAAGAGACCCAGTACTTC

D: .
size: .
J: TRBJ1-1
length: 14
V: TRBV6-1
CDR3: CASSGDGIRTEAFF
DNA: TGTGCCAGCAGTGGGGACGGTATTAGAACTGAAGCTTTCTTT